This TCR beta chain was sequenced for a study of cytomegalovirus exposure and HLA in healthy donors. Study-level findings and limits: Overall, approximately 150 TCR beta chains were annotated as cytomegalovirus-associated. Being indistinguishable, some V segments were excluded, TRBV6-2 and TRBV6-3 among them. Most subjects had HLA-A and HLA-B alleles reportedly predicted accurately by TCR beta sequences. Highly shared sequence variants in one cluster were likely a sequencing artifact.

Concerning this clone itself: What it recognizes is unknown.

This CDR3 has 15 amino acids. Looked up from germline, CDR1 is MNHEY and CDR2 is SVGAGI. Trimming shortened V by 0 bases and J by 1 base, and 9 bases separated the two germline ends. A multiplex PCR was run with 60 Vbeta primers and 13 Jbeta primers. Libraries were prepared by immunoSEQ multiplex PCR; TCRdb keeps only in-frame clonotypes and omits some of them. The profile shows more than 95,000 clones, 80% of them singletons. The rearrangement links TRBV6-5 to TRBJ1-1; D ambiguous. This receptor was identified in a female donor in good health and CMV-seronegative. Sequencing was carried out using PBMCs. CDR3 DNA: TGTGCCAGCAGTTACTCTTTCGTCAGGAACACTGAAGCTTTCTTT. Protein product: CASSYSFVRNTEAFF.